The clone carrying this T cell receptor (beta chain) was observed a few times. Its target is unknown. The sample originates from a study of identical twins. Findings of the study overall: Analyses of zero insertions could, in part, be confounded by invariant MAIT and iNKT cells. Some out-of-frame alpha sequences were shared by twins, and these showed excess low generation probability.

The CDR3 runs 15 residues. V lost 3 bases and J 5 bases, leaving 18 bases between the germline ends. Germline lookup yields CDR1 DFQATT and CDR2 SNEGSKA (reference sequence). From the 5' RACE reads, TCRdb called clonotypes with MiXCR, one entry per CDR3 protein. The sample consists of 400,000 to 500,000 distinct CDR3 sequences, roughly an eighth of them appearing once. Every one of the donors was a healthy Caucasian. This sample also belongs to another study, concerning yellow fever vaccine responses in identical twins. This second study notes: In identical twins, vaccine T cell responses appeared partly shared and partly individual.

The sequenced sample consisted of CD4+ T cells sorted from blood. V and J are TRBV20-1 and TRBJ2-3; D is perhaps TRBD2 (5 bases). The sequence was obtained from a woman aged 18-30 years in good health. The CDR3 DNA follows: TGCAGTGCTAGGATCCTAGTAGGAGGAGGAGATACGCAGTATTTT. Residues: CSARILVGGGDTQYF.